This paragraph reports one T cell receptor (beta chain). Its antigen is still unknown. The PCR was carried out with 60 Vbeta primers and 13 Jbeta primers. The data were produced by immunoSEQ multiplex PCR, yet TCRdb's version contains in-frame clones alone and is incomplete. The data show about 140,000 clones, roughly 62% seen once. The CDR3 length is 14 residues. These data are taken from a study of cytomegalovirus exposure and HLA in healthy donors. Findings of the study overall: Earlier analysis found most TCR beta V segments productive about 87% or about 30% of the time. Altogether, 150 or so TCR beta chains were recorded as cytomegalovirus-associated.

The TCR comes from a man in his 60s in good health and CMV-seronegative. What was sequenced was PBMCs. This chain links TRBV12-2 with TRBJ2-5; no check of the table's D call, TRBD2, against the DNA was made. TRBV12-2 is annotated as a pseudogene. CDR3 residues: CASRLILLQETQYF. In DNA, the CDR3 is TGTGCAAGTCGCTTAATCCTCCTGCAAGAGACCCAGTACTTC.